This is a list of T cell receptor beta chains from one sample in a study of CXCR3-negative and CXCR3-positive naive CD8 T cells. TCRdb reanalyzed the 5' RACE reads and collapses them to one entry per CDR3 protein, without DNA. The table counts 130,000 to 150,000 distinct CDR3 sequences; about 0.3% lies in the top ten. The sample comprised naive CXCR3+ CD8+ T cells from blood. Receptors originate from a human donor in good health. Some clones in this sample may be carry-over from other donors' samples. The CDR3 runs from the conserved cysteine through the conserved F or W.

>TRBJ2-7|TRBV12-3/TRBV12-4
CASSLASWSLDSCEQYF
>TRBJ2-1|TRBV27
CASSWFLGTDNEQFF
>TRBJ2-7|TRBV12-3/TRBV12-4
CASSPFGYEQYF
>TRBJ2-1|TRBV5-1
CANPRQGKSREQFF
>TRBJ2-1|TRBV5-4
CASSLALKLNEQFF
>TRBJ2-3|TRBV27
CASSLGLAGGDTQYF
>TRBJ2-1|TRBV6-2/TRBV6-3
CASTDTGEQFF
>TRBJ2-7|TRBV7-9
CASSSTSSSYEQYF
>TRBJ1-1|TRBV28
CASSHGTEAFF
>TRBJ2-3|TRBV14
CASSQEETDTQYF
>TRBJ2-7|TRBV4-3
CASSPSGTGFYEQYF
>TRBJ2-1|TRBV7-9
CASSLTSGGINEQFF
>TRBJ2-3|TRBV7-9
CASSARTGTTTDTQYF
>TRBJ2-7|TRBV7-9
CASSPRTTAGTAPYEQYF
>TRBJ2-7|TRBV6-2/TRBV6-3
CASSYGGRGDEQYF
>TRBJ1-6|TRBV7-8
CASSLEIIASPLHF
>TRBJ2-1|TRBV27
CASSWGVSYNEQFF
>TRBJ1-4|TRBV5-1
CASSLDRRKEKLFF
>TRBJ2-7|TRBV28
CASSFTAQWEQYF
>TRBJ2-3|TRBV7-3
CASSSWITDTQYF
>TRBJ2-7|TRBV10-2
CASSEGYSEQYF
>TRBJ1-4|TRBV19
CASSMRTNEKLFF
>TRBJ2-7|TRBV28
CASSLVKTYEQYF
>TRBJ2-5|TRBV7-9
CASSLGELGRFQETQYF
>TRBJ1-2|TRBV29-1
CSVPIDRGYGYTF
>TRBJ2-7|TRBV4-1
CASSQVVRQGLYEQYF
>TRBJ2-7|TRBV21-1
CASSKAAGIYEQYF
>TRBJ2-1|TRBV28
CASSQTSSYNEQFF
>TRBJ2-7|TRBV7-6
CASSLQAAYEQYF
>TRBJ1-2|TRBV2
CARRGIGGGYTF
>TRBJ1-1|TRBV12-3/TRBV12-4
CASSSTATEAFF
>TRBJ2-2|TRBV6-2/TRBV6-3
CASSPGTNPGELFF
>TRBJ1-2|TRBV29-1
CSAGPGRGANYGYTF
>TRBJ2-7|TRBV20-1
CSASPVLTVTYYEQYF
>TRBJ2-2|TRBV6-5
CASSPQGGGSTGKLFF
>TRBJ2-5|TRBV20-1
CSARDSVGAFQETQYF
>TRBJ2-3|TRBV20-1
CSAPAYRGPVTDTQYF
>TRBJ2-6|TRBV5-1
CATEPRRRGPSGANVLTF
>TRBJ1-1|TRBV7-9
CASSPPRLGWNTEAFF
>TRBJ1-1|TRBV28
CASSPDSPNTEAFF
>TRBJ2-1|TRBV14
CASSLGGLALLHNEQFF
>TRBJ2-7|TRBV13
CASSGNRPYEQYF
>TRBJ1-3|TRBV29-1
CSVGGVNSGNTIYF
>TRBJ2-1|TRBV29-1
CSVAGTSGLNNEQFF
>TRBJ2-7|TRBV28
CASSLYRDEQYF
>TRBJ2-5|TRBV29-1
CSVEVPSVQETQYF
>TRBJ2-1|TRBV25-1
CASVPPTSGAEQFF
>TRBJ2-1|TRBV20-1
CSARGDEAWLPYNEQFF
>TRBJ2-1|TRBV12-3/TRBV12-4
CASSLGITSGKRGQFF
>TRBJ2-7|TRBV7-6
CASSLNQGTYEQYF
>TRBJ2-7|TRBV7-6
CASSLGGPSSYEQYF
>TRBJ1-5|TRBV28
CATTTGIRSNQPQHF
>TRBJ2-7|TRBV29-1
CSVLRQGPYEHYF
>TRBJ1-2|TRBV7-9
CASSSTGFYGYTF
>TRBJ2-7|TRBV6-2/TRBV6-3
CASSYLYGTEPDEQYF
>TRBJ1-1|TRBV2
CASRPGTSNTEAFF
>TRBJ1-1|TRBV28
CASTLPGPTEAFF
>TRBJ2-7|TRBV4-1
CASSQGSGEQYF
>TRBJ1-5|TRBV28
CASSSSTVGVESNQPQHF
>TRBJ2-1|TRBV7-6
CASRVDSGASGNEQFF